One and the same sample provided the 8 T cell receptor beta chains below, sequenced in a study of cytomegalovirus exposure and HLA in healthy donors. Using immunoSEQ multiplex PCR, the repertoire was profiled, and TCRdb retains in-frame clones only, with some absent. The sample has more than 60,000 clones; around 88% are singletons. Sequenced material: PBMCs. These receptors were taken from a woman aged 18-29 years in good health and CMV-seronegative.

CDR3: CASGKTDFTEAFF. CDR3 bases: TGTGCCAGCGGGAAGACAGATTTTACTGAAGCTTTCTTT. The chain uses TRBV7-6 and TRBJ1-1; D might be TRBD1 (5 bases). CDR3 length equals 13 residues. Looked up from germline, CDR1 is SGHVS and CDR2 is FNYEAQ. V was pared by 8 bases and J by 5 bases, with 15 bases between.

The rearrangement uses TRBV28 and TRBJ1-2; tentative D call: TRBD1 (6 bases). Deletions cut 2 bases from V and 7 bases from J, with 14 bases between. Looked up from germline, CDR1 is MDHEN and CDR2 is SYDVKM. The CDR3 runs 14 residues. CDR3 nucleotide sequence: TGTGCCAGCAGTTTAGAATCACAGGGTGGTGGCTACACCTTC. It yields the protein CASSLESQGGGYTF.

The V call is TRBV7-2, the J call TRBJ2-2, with 7 bases identical to TRBD2. The junction had 12 bases not matched to a gene; V was cut back by 4 bases and J by 4 bases. There are 17 residues in the CDR3. The germline V gene encodes CDR1 SGHTA and CDR2 FQGNSA. As DNA, the CDR3 is TGTGCCAGCAGCTCCCGGGGAGGGACTACACTCACCGGGGAGCTGTTTTTT. It codes for CASSSRGGTTLTGELFF.

This clone was counted a single time. The rearrangement uses TRBV27 and TRBJ1-5; 9 bases are a match to TRBD1. There are 12 residues in the CDR3. Germline CDR1 reads MNHEY; CDR2 reads SMNVEV (reference sequence). Trimming took 8 bases from V and 10 from J; bases not matched to a gene: 6. CDR3 bases: TGTGCCAGCCGACAGGGGGGAGGTCCCCAGCATTTT. It encodes CASRQGGGPQHF.

The CDR3, as DNA: TGTGCCAGTAGTATCTTAAAGTCGCAGGGGGGTGTTAGCAATCAGCCCCAGCATTTT. Amino acid sequence: CASSILKSQGGVSNQPQHF. The chain joins TRBV19 to TRBJ1-5, with 7 bases lining up with TRBD1. Germline values: CDR1 LNHDA, CDR2 SQIVND (reference sequence). This CDR3 has 19 amino acids. J was trimmed by 0 bases and V by 3 bases; bases with no gene match: 14.

This clone was observed once. The chain employs TRBV6-1 and TRBJ2-4; 7 nucleotides align to TRBD1. Per the germline V gene, CDR1 is MNHNS and CDR2 is SASEGT. V lost 7 bases to trimming and J lost 15 bases; unmatched junction nucleotides: 12. CDR3 size: 12 residues. The DNA of the CDR3 is TGTGCCAGCAACCCAAGACAGGGCCCCTGGTACTTC. It is translated as CASNPRQGPWYF.

This clone showed up many times. The chain employs TRBV6-1 and TRBJ2-3; TRBD1 agrees at 7 bases. The V gene end was trimmed by 4 bases and the J gene end by 2 bases; junction bases not matched to a gene: 3. This CDR3 is built from 14 residues. Germline CDR1 is MNHNS and CDR2 is SASEGT. The CDR3 here is CASSGGQATDTQYF. As DNA, the CDR3 is TGTGCCAGCAGTGGAGGACAGGCCACAGATACGCAGTATTTT.

The V call is TRBV7-2, the J call TRBJ2-3; D unclear. The CDR3 totals 15 residues. Trimming cost V 0 bases and J 5 bases, with 12 bases left between them. CDR1 and CDR2 from the germline V gene are SGHTA and FQGNSA. The CDR3 DNA reads as TGTGCCAGCAGCTTAGCGCTACTGGTTTTAGATACGCAGTATTTT. As protein: CASSLALLVLDTQYF.